This is a list of T cell receptor beta chains from one sample in a study of T cell responses to AZD1222 COVID-19 vaccine. Clones were sequenced by immunoSEQ multiplex PCR, and TCRdb holds only the in-frame ones, with some missing. The sample yields under 25,000 clones, almost 85% seen once. This specimen consisted of peripheral blood, obtained 28 days after the second AZD1222 dose. Source of these receptors: an adult who received the AZD1222 COVID-19 vaccine. Each CDR3 is given with its conserved first and last residue. Each record gives: CDR3 length, clone size, J gene, V gene, D gene, CDR3 DNA, CDR3 protein. The D gene is left open where the match is weak. Expanded clones get a size class; other rows say once, few or many, or leave the size out.

CDR3 length: 17; clone size: -; J gene: TRBJ2-6; V gene: TRBV5-1; D gene: TRBD1; CDR3 DNA: TGCGCCAGCAGCAGACAGGGGGCGGTAACTGGGGCCAACGTCCTGACTTTC; CDR3 protein: CASSRQGAVTGANVLTF
CDR3 length: 13; clone size: -; J gene: TRBJ2-7; V gene: TRBV12-3/TRBV12-4; D gene: TRBD1; CDR3 DNA: TGTGCCAGCAGTCCGACAGGGTCTGGAGAGCAGTACTTC; CDR3 protein: CASSPTGSGEQYF
CDR3 length: 13; clone size: -; J gene: TRBJ2-5; V gene: TRBV11-2; D gene: -; CDR3 DNA: TGTGCCAGCAGCTTGAAAAATACCCTGGCCCAGTACTTC; CDR3 protein: CASSLKNTLAQYF
CDR3 length: 15; clone size: -; J gene: TRBJ1-5; V gene: TRBV29-1; D gene: -; CDR3 DNA: TGCAGCGTTGAAGGGGATCCGAACTCGGGTCAGCCCCAGCATTTT; CDR3 protein: CSVEGDPNSGQPQHF
CDR3 length: 15; clone size: once; J gene: TRBJ2-7; V gene: TRBV6-5; D gene: TRBD2; CDR3 DNA: TGTGCCAGCAGCGAGGGACTAGCGGGGTCCTACGAGCAGTACTTC; CDR3 protein: CASSEGLAGSYEQYF
CDR3 length: 15; clone size: -; J gene: TRBJ1-1; V gene: TRBV11-2; D gene: -; CDR3 DNA: TGTGCCAGCAGCTTAGAGGCGACAGTGAACACTGAAGCTTTCTTT; CDR3 protein: CASSLEATVNTEAFF
CDR3 length: 13; clone size: -; J gene: TRBJ2-7; V gene: TRBV7-2; D gene: TRBD2; CDR3 DNA: TGTGCCAGCCGAGAGGCGGGAGGAGTCGAGCAGTACTTC; CDR3 protein: CASREAGGVEQYF
CDR3 length: 17; clone size: -; J gene: TRBJ2-7; V gene: TRBV18; D gene: TRBD2; CDR3 DNA: TGTGCCAGCTCACCGGCGCTAGCGGGAGTGGGATCCTACGAGCAGTACTTC; CDR3 protein: CASSPALAGVGSYEQYF
CDR3 length: 15; clone size: -; J gene: TRBJ2-7; V gene: TRBV6-5; D gene: -; CDR3 DNA: TGTGCCAGCAGCTACCTAGCTCCCCCTTCCTACGAGCAGTACTTC; CDR3 protein: CASSYLAPPSYEQYF
CDR3 length: 16; clone size: -; J gene: TRBJ1-2; V gene: TRBV28; D gene: TRBD1; CDR3 DNA: TGTGCCAGCAGCGGTCCCGGGACAGGGGCAATGGGCGGCTACACCTTC; CDR3 protein: CASSGPGTGAMGGYTF
CDR3 length: 15; clone size: -; J gene: TRBJ1-1; V gene: TRBV5-1; D gene: TRBD1; CDR3 DNA: TGCGCCAGCAGCTCCCTAGACAGGGAGAACACTGAAGCTTTCTTT; CDR3 protein: CASSSLDRENTEAFF
CDR3 length: 15; clone size: -; J gene: TRBJ2-1; V gene: TRBV28; D gene: -; CDR3 DNA: TGTGCCAGCAGTTCCCCCGCTGGCGGAGACAATGAGCAGTTCTTC; CDR3 protein: CASSSPAGGDNEQFF
CDR3 length: 15; clone size: -; J gene: TRBJ2-5; V gene: TRBV7-2; D gene: TRBD2; CDR3 DNA: TGTGCCAGCAGCTTAAATGCGGGAGTCCAAGAGACCCAGTACTTC; CDR3 protein: CASSLNAGVQETQYF
CDR3 length: 13; clone size: -; J gene: TRBJ2-7; V gene: TRBV9; D gene: TRBD1; CDR3 DNA: TGTGCCAGCAGCACCCGGACAGGGGGCGAGCAGTACTTC; CDR3 protein: CASSTRTGGEQYF
CDR3 length: 16; clone size: -; J gene: TRBJ2-7; V gene: TRBV7-3; D gene: TRBD2; CDR3 DNA: TGTGCCAGCAGCTGGCGGTGGGGGACTAGGGCGTACGAGCAGTACTTC; CDR3 protein: CASSWRWGTRAYEQYF
CDR3 length: 16; clone size: -; J gene: TRBJ1-1; V gene: TRBV9; D gene: -; CDR3 DNA: TGTGCCAGCAGCGTCTGGGGGGGCCGGGTGAACACTGAAGCTTTCTTT; CDR3 protein: CASSVWGGRVNTEAFF
CDR3 length: 16; clone size: medium-sized; J gene: TRBJ2-7; V gene: TRBV5-4; D gene: TRBD2; CDR3 DNA: TGTGCCAGCAGCGAAACTAGCGGGGGACCCTCCTACGAGCAGTACTTC; CDR3 protein: CASSETSGGPSYEQYF
CDR3 length: 12; clone size: once; J gene: TRBJ1-2; V gene: TRBV20-1; D gene: -; CDR3 DNA: TGCAGTGCTAGTGGTAACAGGGTTGGCTACACCTTC; CDR3 protein: CSASGNRVGYTF
CDR3 length: 14; clone size: -; J gene: TRBJ2-5; V gene: TRBV28; D gene: TRBD1; CDR3 DNA: TGTGCCAGCAAGCCCGGGGACAGGTGGGAGACCCAGTACTTC; CDR3 protein: CASKPGDRWETQYF
CDR3 length: 14; clone size: -; J gene: TRBJ2-3; V gene: TRBV11-3; D gene: TRBD2; CDR3 DNA: TGTGCCAGCAGCTGGGCGGGAGACACAGATACGCAGTATTTT; CDR3 protein: CASSWAGDTDTQYF
CDR3 length: 19; clone size: once; J gene: TRBJ2-1; V gene: TRBV7-9; D gene: TRBD1; CDR3 DNA: TGTGCCAGCAGCCCCCAGATAAAACCGGGACAGGGTTTCTACAATGAGCAGTTCTTC; CDR3 protein: CASSPQIKPGQGFYNEQFF
CDR3 length: 17; clone size: -; J gene: TRBJ2-6; V gene: TRBV5-6; D gene: -; CDR3 DNA: TGTGCCAGCACGGAGCGCAATAGTCAAAAGTCGGGCCAACGTCCTGACTTC; CDR3 protein: CASTERNSQKSGQRPDF
CDR3 length: 15; clone size: -; J gene: TRBJ2-1; V gene: TRBV9; D gene: -; CDR3 DNA: TGTGCCAGCAGCCCCCCCCGCTCATCCTACAATGAGCAGTTCTTC; CDR3 protein: CASSPPRSSYNEQFF
CDR3 length: 13; clone size: -; J gene: TRBJ2-7; V gene: TRBV7-3; D gene: -; CDR3 DNA: TGTGCCAGCAGCCTCCAATCGGGGGACGAGCAGTACTTC; CDR3 protein: CASSLQSGDEQYF
CDR3 length: 16; clone size: -; J gene: TRBJ2-3; V gene: TRBV28; D gene: TRBD2; CDR3 DNA: TGTGCCAGCAGTCCGTATACTAGCGGGAGCGCAGATACGCAGTATTTT; CDR3 protein: CASSPYTSGSADTQYF
CDR3 length: 15; clone size: -; J gene: TRBJ1-2; V gene: TRBV3-1/TRBV3-2; D gene: -; CDR3 DNA: TGTGCCAGCAGCCAAGGCATGACAGGCGACTATGGCTACACCTTC; CDR3 protein: CASSQGMTGDYGYTF
CDR3 length: 15; clone size: -; J gene: TRBJ2-1; V gene: TRBV18; D gene: TRBD2; CDR3 DNA: TGTGCCAGCTCACCGAGGACTAGCGGGCACAATGAGCAGTTCTTC; CDR3 protein: CASSPRTSGHNEQFF
CDR3 length: 17; clone size: -; J gene: TRBJ2-7; V gene: TRBV9; D gene: -; CDR3 DNA: TGTGCCAGCAGCGTAGGTCCCATTGGAACAGTTTCCTACGAGCAGTACTTC; CDR3 protein: CASSVGPIGTVSYEQYF
CDR3 length: 16; clone size: few; J gene: TRBJ1-5; V gene: TRBV10-2; D gene: -; CDR3 DNA: TGCGCCAGCAGTGAGTCGAAAGGGGAGGGTAGTCAGCCCCAGCATTTT; CDR3 protein: CASSESKGEGSQPQHF
CDR3 length: 16; clone size: -; J gene: TRBJ1-1; V gene: TRBV4-2; D gene: -; CDR3 DNA: TGTGCCAGCAGCCGAGCGGGGGGCGCCGGTTTGACTGAAGCTTTCTTT; CDR3 protein: CASSRAGGAGLTEAFF